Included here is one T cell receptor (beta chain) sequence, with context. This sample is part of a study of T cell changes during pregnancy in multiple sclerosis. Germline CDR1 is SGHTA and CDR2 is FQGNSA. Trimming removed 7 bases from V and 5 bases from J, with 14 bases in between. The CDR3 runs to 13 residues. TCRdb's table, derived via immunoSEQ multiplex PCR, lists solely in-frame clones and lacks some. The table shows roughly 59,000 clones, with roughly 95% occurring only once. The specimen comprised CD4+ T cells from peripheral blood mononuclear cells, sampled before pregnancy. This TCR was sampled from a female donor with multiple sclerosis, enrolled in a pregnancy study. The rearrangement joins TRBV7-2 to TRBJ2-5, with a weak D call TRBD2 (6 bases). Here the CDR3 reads CASTYSRGETQYF. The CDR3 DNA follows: TGTGCCAGCACCTATAGCCGGGGGGAGACCCAGTACTTC.